This TCR beta chain was documented in a study of naive and memory T cell subsets. The trim removed 4 bases at V and 9 bases at J, leaving 8 bases unmatched. The CDR3 spans 14 residues. The germline V gene has CDR1 SGHTA and CDR2 FQGNSA. This clonotype was counted at least ten times. Alpha and beta libraries were amplified separately from the second PCR onward. After CD4 positive bead selection, the CD4-negative fraction gave CD8 T cells. Both TRBC1 and TRBC2 were covered by a beta constant-region primer of two equimolar oligonucleotides. TCRdb re-analysed the UMI-ligation and nested PCR reads in MiXCR, keeping a single row per CDR3 protein. The repertoire consists of roughly 98,000 distinct CDR3 sequences, with approximately 6.5% occurring once and the leading ten covering 1.6%.

The receptor was isolated from a human donor in good health. Sample: central memory CD4+ T cells from blood. The chain uses TRBV7-2 and TRBJ2-1, with TRBD2 identical over 8 bases. The CDR3 is CASSSDRTSPEQFF. The DNA of the CDR3 is TGTGCCAGCAGCTCTGACCGGACTAGCCCTGAGCAGTTCTTC.